The rows below give T cell receptor beta chains drawn from one sample of a study of tumor T cells in aggressive B-cell lymphoma. Some clones are missing from TCRdb's copy, which holds only in-frame ones; the method was immunoSEQ multiplex PCR. The data hold approximately 150 clones, with 89% observed a single time. Sequencing input: tumor tissue. The receptors derive from an adult with diffuse large B cell lymphoma. Each CDR3 is given with its conserved first and last residue.

j_gene,v_gene,CDR3aa
TRBJ2-1,TRBV6-5,CASSWGGLGNEQFF
TRBJ1-4,TRBV18,CASSPPGLAEKLFF
TRBJ2-7,TRBV6-5,CASSRELSYEQYF
TRBJ1-1,TRBV4-3,CASSQEMGASGLEAFF
TRBJ2-1,TRBV4-1,CASSQEGIGGGGYNEQFF
TRBJ2-7,TRBV27,CASSANPTGLYYEQYF
TRBJ2-1,TRBV7-3,CASSLGPDREQFF
TRBJ2-7,TRBV5-1,CASSFRTGSYEQYF
TRBJ1-2,TRBV5-1,CASSLGADLRYGYTF
TRBJ1-4,TRBV13,CASRRTGGKLFF